This T cell receptor (beta chain) is from a study of blood T cells in healthy people across ages. Isolated PBMCs totaled at least 6.5 million in each sample. The CDR3 is 16 amino acids. Trimming removed 3 bases at V and 0 bases at J, with 15 bases between. CDR1 and CDR2 from the germline V gene are DFQATT and SNEGSKA (reference sequence). For the second PCR, which ran for roughly 7 to 11 cycles, a sample-barcoded 5' primer and a J-beta primer mix were used. MiXCR, applied by TCRdb to the 5' RACE reads, yields one record per CDR3 protein. The sample has around 670,000 distinct CDR3 sequences, roughly 31% seen once; the top ten hold around 14%.

This chain links TRBV20-1 with TRBJ1-3; D ambiguous. The source material was blood. The origin of this receptor is a woman of 80 years or more in good health. Here the CDR3 reads CSASPREGFSGNTIYF. DNA for the CDR3: TGCAGTGCTAGCCCGAGGGAGGGTTTCTCTGGAAACACCATATATTTT.